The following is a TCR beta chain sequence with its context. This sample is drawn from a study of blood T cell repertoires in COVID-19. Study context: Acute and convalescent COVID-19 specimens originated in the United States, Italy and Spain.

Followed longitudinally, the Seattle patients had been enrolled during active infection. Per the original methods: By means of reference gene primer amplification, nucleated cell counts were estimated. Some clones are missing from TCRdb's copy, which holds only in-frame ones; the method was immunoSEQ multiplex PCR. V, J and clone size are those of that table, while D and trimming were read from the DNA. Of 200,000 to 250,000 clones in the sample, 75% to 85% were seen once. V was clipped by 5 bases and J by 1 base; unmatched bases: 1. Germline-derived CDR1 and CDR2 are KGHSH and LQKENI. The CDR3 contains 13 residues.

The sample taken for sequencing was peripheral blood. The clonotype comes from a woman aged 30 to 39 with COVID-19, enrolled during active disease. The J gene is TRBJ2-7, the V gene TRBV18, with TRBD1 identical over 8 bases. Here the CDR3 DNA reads TGTGCCAGCTCAACAGGGGGGTCCTACGAGCAGTACTTC. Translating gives CASSTGGSYEQYF.